Below, one T cell receptor (beta chain) is given with its context. The antigen remains undetermined. immunoSEQ v3.0 was run at survey level. Profiling relied on immunoSEQ multiplex PCR, and the TCRdb table lists in-frame clones only, not all of them. The sample has 30,000 to 50,000 clones, roughly 90% seen once; the top ten hold approximately 4.1%. This sample is part of a study of long-term antiretroviral therapy in people with HIV. This CDR3 comprises 16 residues. V lost 2 bases to trimming and J lost 0 bases, with 12 bases between them. The germline CDR1 and CDR2 sequences are MNHEY and SVGAGI. Overall study findings and caveats: Before ART, certain clones expanded, and these dominated the repertoire at all time points.

V usage is TRBV6-5 and J usage is TRBJ2-3, with D tentatively TRBD1 or TRBD2 (6 bases each). The starting material was unsorted PBMCs, obtained just before starting antiretroviral therapy. This sequence was found in a woman younger than 30 with HIV. This CDR3 is CASSYAGGLSTDTQYF. CDR3 nucleotide sequence: TGTGCCAGCAGTTACGCCGGGGGCCTTAGCACAGATACGCAGTATTTT.